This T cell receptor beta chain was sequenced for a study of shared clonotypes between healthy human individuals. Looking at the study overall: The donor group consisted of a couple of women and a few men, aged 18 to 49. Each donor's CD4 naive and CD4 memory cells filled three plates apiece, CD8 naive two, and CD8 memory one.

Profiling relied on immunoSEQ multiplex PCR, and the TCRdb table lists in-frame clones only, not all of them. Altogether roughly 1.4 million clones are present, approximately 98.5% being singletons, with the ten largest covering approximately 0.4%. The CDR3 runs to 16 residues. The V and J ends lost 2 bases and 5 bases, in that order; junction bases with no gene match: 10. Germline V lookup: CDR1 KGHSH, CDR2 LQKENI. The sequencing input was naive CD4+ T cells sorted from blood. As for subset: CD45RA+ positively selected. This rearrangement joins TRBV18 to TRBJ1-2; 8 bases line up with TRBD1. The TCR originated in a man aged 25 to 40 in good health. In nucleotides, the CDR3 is TGTGCCAGCTCACCAAATTCCGGGACAGGCGGTTATGGCTACACCTTC. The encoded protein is CASSPNSGTGGYGYTF.